This T cell receptor (beta chain) originates from a study of shared clonotypes between healthy human individuals. Study-level information: CD8 memory received one plate per donor, CD8 naive two, CD4 memory three and CD4 naive three.

The run depth of the assay was deep. Profiling relied on immunoSEQ multiplex PCR, and the TCRdb table lists in-frame clones only, not all of them. The data hold approximately 2.3 million clones, with approximately 93% observed a single time. Donors comprised healthy HIV-negative adults lacking recent acute infections or vaccinations. A CD45RA-negative memory subset and a CD45RA+ naive subset were separated from the CD4+ cells. V lost 0 bases to trimming and J lost 6 bases, with 16 bases between them. The CDR3 consists of 16 residues. Per the germline V gene, CDR1 is LGHNA and CDR2 is YSLEER. The clonotype was recovered from a man younger than 35 in good health. Some clones in this sample may be carry-over from other donors' samples. The chain employs TRBV4-3 and TRBJ2-3; no definite D call. The sample was naive CD4+ T cells from PBMCs. The subset: CD45RA+ positively selected. CDR3 coding DNA: TGCGCCAGCAGCCAAGATCAGGCAGGACCTGGGGATACGCAGTATTTT. This translates into CASSQDQAGPGDTQYF.